The rows below give T cell receptor beta chains drawn from one sample of a study of blood T cell repertoires in COVID-19. TCRdb keeps only in-frame clones here, not all; method: immunoSEQ multiplex PCR. The sample has 250,000 to 350,000 clones; 89% are singletons. The sample taken for sequencing was peripheral blood. Receptors originate from an older woman with acute or convalescent COVID-19. CDR3s include the opening cysteine and the closing phenylalanine or tryptophan.

TRBV4-1 | CASSQAGLAGGVTYEQYF
TRBV5-6 | CASSLRTRDGYTF
TRBV4-1 | CASSQERLAVDYEQYF
TRBV6-2/TRBV6-3 | CASSLPPPRGTDTQYF
TRBV12-3/TRBV12-4 | CASRGQYEKLFF
TRBV7-3 | CASSLFSGVTSGANVLIF
TRBV7-9 | CASSPRTSGRFGDTQYF
TRBV3-1/TRBV3-2 | CASSQDPEGAPEKLFF
TRBV15 | CATSRSGSNGYTF
TRBV2 | CASTGQGETQYF
TRBV6-2/TRBV6-3 | CASSSGSDFSNTEAFF
TRBV4-3 | CASSQDITGETQYF
TRBV3-1/TRBV3-2 | CASRRQGRDGYTF
TRBV28 | CASSLGQDYEQYF
TRBV29-1 | CSATKPDRGSYEQYF
TRBV27 | CASTQKGEGMFF
TRBV19 | CASSTRTGFEAFF
TRBV28 | CASSFSWSGGILGYTF
TRBV7-2 | CASSLVHPPRTGELFF
TRBV9 | CASDSGNNEQFF
TRBV7-9 | CALHGRVRGYTF
TRBV19 | CASSIDGATSNTEAFF
TRBV11-2 | CASSLGGDRVEKLFF
TRBV19 | CASSPRGTVTEAFF
TRBV27 | CASRFSGTGRTRNTEAFF
TRBV28 | CASSLGGPYEQYF
TRBV11-3 | CASSLLGQGYEQYF
TRBV4-1 | CASSQDARPYGYTF
TRBV3-1/TRBV3-2 | CASSPGGNQPQHF
TRBV19 | CASSIDQGRYNEQFF
TRBV7-9 | CASSLLVGMTAAYNEQFF
TRBV2 | CASSEALLGTGELFF
TRBV30 | CAWRPPAKPLHF
TRBV6-1 | CASSERSGLGEQYF
TRBV6-2/TRBV6-3 | CASSPQDNEQFF
TRBV7-2 | CASRFNSGSAEAFF
TRBV5-1 | CASSPATKETQYF
TRBV2 | CASSGQGRAEAFF
TRBV29-1 | CSVEGGVLTGELFF
TRBV29-1 | CSVAGLAGDTGELFF
TRBV6-5 | CASSSGNYEQYF
TRBV2 | CASSAGRTVSTGELFF
TRBV13 | CASSPGARGGGEQYF
TRBV28 | CASSLHRDGSPLHF
TRBV18 | CASSPQGLNESPLHF
TRBV28 | CASSLLTGTGTGRDGGYGYTF